This TCR beta chain derives from a study of blood T cells in healthy people across ages (dated by TCRdb to between 2014 and 2017). Regarding the research as a whole: In model experiments, template switching captured roughly one uniquely barcoded TCR beta cDNA molecule for every two T cells. Age-related changes in TCR beta repertoire diversity were measured in the study by deep sequencing normalized with unique cDNA molecular identifiers. Donors were grouped into four age groups: young (average roughly 15 years), middle-aged (roughly 40), aged (about 59) and long-lived (about 82). Two additional independent replicas of 1 million unique cDNA reads from the same blood draw were analyzed for two donors (one aged 18 to 29 and one aged 80 or older). Donors of different ages were randomly distributed across sequencing lanes to avoid experimental bias. Overall results and qualifications from the work: The CMV infection status of donors was not known, potentially confounding age-related changes in expanded clonotypes. The long-lived group showed more naive CD4+ T cells, fewer expanded clones and increased TCR diversity than the aged group, suggesting age selection. Observed TCR beta diversity per million T cells fell roughly linearly with age, and a significant reduction was already apparent by age approximately 40. The percentage of naive T cells measured by flow cytometry correlated strongly with observed TCR beta diversity. Estimates of total diversity from one million sequenced T cells were regarded as lower bounds and underestimates. Since profiling was done on bulk unsorted PBMCs, naive and antigen-experienced compartments could not be conclusively compared.

The library was made by 5' RACE. The second PCR ran for roughly 7 to 12 cycles and used a J-beta primer mix along with a sample-barcoded 5' primer. Each TCR beta cDNA molecule received a unique molecular identifier from a template-switch 5' adaptor carrying 12 random nucleotides. Each sample yielded at least 2.5 million CDR3-containing paired-end reads. The Mint cDNA synthesis kit, primed by a TRBC-specific oligonucleotide, was used to synthesize first-strand cDNA from all RNA. Following uracil-DNA glycosylase treatment, a first 18-cycle PCR with universal primers M1SS and BC2_uni_R was performed on all cDNA. For the original study's pipeline: Each sample was normalized by randomly selecting 1 million high-quality reads, each carrying a distinct molecular identifier. Reads with shared molecular identifiers were discarded instead of being binned into consensus sequences. MiTCR, set to a Q25 quality threshold and the strictest error-elimination algorithm, was used for CDR3 identification, clonotype clustering and error correction. A nonparametric unseen species model using Euler transformation provided a lower-bound estimate of total TCR beta diversity. The public reads were quality trimmed at Q25 with fastp and then assembled into clones with MiXCR by TCRdb, keeping productive beta chains. Rows are unified per CDR3 protein, each entry keeping the most common DNA and genes. TCRdb, rather than the study authors, made the V and J calls. Present in this sample are 1.5 million to 2 million distinct CDR3 sequences, 30% to 40% of which were seen just once. The ten largest clones capture 20% to 25% of the sample.

A note on this clonotype: It lacks a known antigen. Base qualities were left out, and no much larger clone turns up one base away.

Relative to germline, V is missing 2 bases and J is missing 8 bases, with 8 bases of the junction outside any gene match. The CDR3 goes from the cysteine to the phenylalanine over 16 residues. The CDR3 DNA has 48 bases and is translated from base 1. The germline V gene (reference sequence) supplies CDR1 MNHNY and CDR2 SVGAGI. Systemically healthy Caucasian individuals from Russia, approximately 39 in total and aged roughly 6 to 100 years, were included as donors. Roughly 11 milliliters of peripheral blood were drawn from each donor into EDTA-treated Vacutainer tubes. Ficoll-Paque density-gradient centrifugation was used to isolate PBMCs, with at least 7 million per sample. Total RNA was extracted from PBMCs with Trizol reagent, with at least 5 micrograms obtained per sample. For every donor, an aliquot of PBMCs went through flow cytometry to measure the percentages of naive CD45RAhigh/CD27high T cells.

The sequence joins TRBV6-6 to TRBJ2-1; a stretch of 11 junction bases matches TRBD2. The sequence derives from a human donor in good health. What was sequenced was blood. The DNA sequence reads TGTGCCAGCAGTTACGGTCTGTTAGCGGGGGGGGATGAGCAGTTCTTC. Its translation reads: CASSYGLLAGGDEQFF.